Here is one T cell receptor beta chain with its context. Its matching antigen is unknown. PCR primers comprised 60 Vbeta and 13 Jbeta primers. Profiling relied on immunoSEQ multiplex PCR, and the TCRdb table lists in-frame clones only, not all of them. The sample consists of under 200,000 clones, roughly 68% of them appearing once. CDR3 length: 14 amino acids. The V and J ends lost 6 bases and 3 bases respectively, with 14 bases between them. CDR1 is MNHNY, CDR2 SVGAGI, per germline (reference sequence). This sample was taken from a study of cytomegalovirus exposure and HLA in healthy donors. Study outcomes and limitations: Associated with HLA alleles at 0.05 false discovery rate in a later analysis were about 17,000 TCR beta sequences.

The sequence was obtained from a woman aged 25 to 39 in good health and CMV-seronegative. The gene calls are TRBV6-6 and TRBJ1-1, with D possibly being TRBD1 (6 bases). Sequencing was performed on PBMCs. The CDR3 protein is CASSGVTGHTEAFF. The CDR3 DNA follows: TGTGCCAGCAGCGGTGTCACAGGGCACACTGAAGCTTTCTTT.